This TCR beta chain is from a study of T-cell reconstitution after alpha-beta-depleted transplantation in children listed by TCRdb under 2016. With regard to the full study: The study quantitatively tracked T-cell immune reconstitution after TCRalphabeta/CD19-depleted allogeneic hematopoietic cell transplantation in children using TCR repertoire profiling. The paper as a whole reports these results and caveats: Hyperexpanded clone frequencies declined over subsequent months; after one year, T-cell counts and TCRbeta diversity were mostly attributed to newly produced T cells. In some patients, the high TCRbeta diversity seen at day 60 was put down to recipient T cells and intrathymic progenitors that had survived conditioning. Apparently early alphabetaT-cell count recovery about two months after transplant reportedly relied on only several hundred rapidly expanded clones derived from non-depleted graft cells.

The CDR1 and CDR2 encoded by the germline V gene (reference sequence) are DFQATT and SNEGSKA. V loses 3 bases of germline sequence and J loses 5 bases, and the interval between the two ends is 13 bases. The CDR3 goes from the cysteine to the phenylalanine over 13 residues. Just CDR3 DNA is preserved here, 39 bases in frame from base 1. This specimen's treatment or condition label, interpreted: allogeneic hematopoietic cell transplantation with graft depleted of TCRalphabeta T cells and CD19 B cells. The children who served as transplant recipients had been given grafts of TCRalphabeta/CD19-depleted allogeneic hematopoietic cells. A note on this clonotype: The clone's antigen remains unknown. No qualities accompany the bases; no much larger clone lies one base away.

Receptor libraries were prepared by PCR. The instrument was an Illumina HiSeq 2500. To normalize quantification of the TCRbeta repertoire, the TCR libraries were built with molecular barcoding that relied on unique molecular identifiers. The raw public reads went through TCRdb reprocessing: fastp at Q25, MiXCR clone calling, in-frame beta chains kept. Identical CDR3 protein sequences are pooled into one entry, listed with their most common genes and DNA. Counted in this sample were about 980,000 distinct CDR3 sequences; roughly 31% of them appeared once. The top ten hold roughly 31% of the sample. Sample: PBMCs, mostly from graft donor cells, taken 360 days after TCRalphabeta/CD19-depleted stem cell transplant. The V and J genes are TRBV20-1 and TRBJ1-2; the D gene is unclear. The TCR was taken from a boy under three years old who had a stem cell transplant for SCID, so the T cells may come from the graft donor. Here is the DNA: TGCAGTGCTAGGGGGATGACACTATATGGCTACACCTTC. Protein translation: CSARGMTLYGYTF.